In its sample, the clone carrying this T cell receptor (beta chain) was seen once. Its antigen is as yet unknown. The CDR3 has 15 residues. Germline CDR1 and CDR2: ENHRY and SYGVKD. V shed 2 bases, J shed 2 bases, and the junction held 2 bases outside the gene matches. This entry belongs to a study of identical twins. Study conclusions and caveats: Insertion counts were lower in abundant cord blood beta clonotypes, a trend that memory repertoires did not show.

TCRdb reprocessed the 5' RACE reads with MiXCR, giving one entry per CDR3 protein. The sample has a few hundred thousand distinct CDR3 sequences, over 11% seen once. The sample also formed part of further work on yellow fever vaccine responses in identical twins. That publication notes: Vaccine-induced T cell responses in twins were reportedly observed to appear partly convergent, partly personalized.

The sample consisted of CD4+ T cells sorted from blood. This TCR was sampled from a woman between 18 and 29 years old in good health. This chain uses TRBV10-3 with TRBJ2-2, with TRBD2 identical over 7 bases. In DNA form, the CDR3 reads TGTGCCATCAGTGAGAAGGGACTAAACACCGGGGAGCTGTTTTTT. This gives the protein CAISEKGLNTGELFF.